Listed below are T cell receptor beta chains from one sample, sequenced in a study of spatial heterogeneity in lung cancer. TCRdb re-derived calls from the 5' RACE reads in MiXCR, one entry per CDR3 protein. The table has 17,000 or so distinct CDR3 sequences, roughly 6% seen once. The sequencing used lung tumor tissue, collected at surgery. The receptors shown here come from a male donor with early-stage non-small cell lung cancer. The CDR3 runs from the conserved cysteine through the conserved F or W. Fields, in order: J gene, clone size, V gene, D gene, CDR3 protein, CDR3 DNA. A D gene is named only where the DNA matches it firmly. Size tells how often a clone was seen (once, few, many) or the class of an expanded clone, and some rows leave it out.

TRBJ2-5,many,TRBV12-3/TRBV12-4,.,CASSPTGDQETQYF,TGTGCCAGCAGCCCGACCGGGGACCAAGAGACCCAGTACTTC
TRBJ2-7,medium-sized,TRBV5-1,TRBD1,CASSFGTGAYEQYF,TGCGCCAGCAGCTTCGGGACAGGGGCCTACGAGCAGTACTTC
TRBJ1-1,many,TRBV11-2,.,CASSPRTAVNTEAFF,TGTGCCAGCAGCCCGAGGACAGCTGTGAACACTGAAGCTTTCTTT
TRBJ2-7,few,TRBV28,TRBD1,CASSPGQETSYEQYF,TGTGCCAGCAGTCCCGGACAGGAAACCTCCTACGAGCAGTACTTC
TRBJ1-2,many,TRBV20-1,.,CSASSVLNYGYTF,TGCAGTGCTAGTTCAGTTCTTAACTATGGCTACACCTTC
TRBJ2-6,many,TRBV20-1,.,CSARDSYSGANVLTF,TGCAGTGCTAGAGATTCATACTCTGGGGCCAACGTCCTGACTTTC
TRBJ1-6,many,TRBV27,.,CASSSRVASYNSPLHF,TGTGCCAGCAGCTCCCGTGTCGCCTCCTATAATTCACCCCTCCACTTT
TRBJ2-6,.,TRBV7-9,TRBD2,CASSPPGVAGAGANVLTF,TGTGCCAGCAGCCCCCCTGGGGTAGCGGGAGCCGGGGCCAACGTCCTGACTTTC
TRBJ2-3,many,TRBV11-3,.,CASSLEAGTDTQYF,TGTGCCAGCAGCTTAGAAGCGGGCACAGATACGCAGTATTTT
TRBJ2-7,many,TRBV6-1,TRBD1,CASSEHRGYEQYF,TGTGCCAGCAGTGAACACAGGGGGTACGAGCAGTACTTC
TRBJ2-7,many,TRBV7-9,.,CASSSRDGPTYEQYF,TGTGCCAGCAGCTCGCGGGACGGACCAACCTACGAGCAGTACTTC
TRBJ2-7,.,TRBV7-2,.,CASSLEAIDEQYF,TGTGCCAGCAGCTTAGAAGCAATCGACGAGCAGTACTTC
TRBJ2-1,many,TRBV28,.,CASIAPAGAVNEQFF,TGTGCCAGCATCGCCCCCGCAGGGGCCGTCAATGAGCAGTTCTTC
TRBJ2-1,many,TRBV29-1,.,CSFRRDNEQFF,TGCAGCTTCCGGCGAGACAATGAGCAGTTCTTC
TRBJ2-3,many,TRBV20-1,.,CSAKRRTDTQYF,TGCAGTGCAAAGCGGCGCACAGATACGCAGTATTTT
TRBJ2-1,many,TRBV5-1,TRBD1,CASNRDRGENEQFF,TGCGCCAGTAACCGGGACAGGGGAGAAAATGAGCAGTTCTTC
TRBJ1-2,many,TRBV28,TRBD1,CASKVGTASYGYTF,TGTGCCAGCAAGGTAGGGACAGCGAGCTATGGCTACACCTTC
TRBJ1-1,medium-sized,TRBV6-5,.,CASSGHAGIPTEAFF,TGTGCCAGCAGTGGCCACGCCGGGATCCCCACTGAAGCTTTCTTT
TRBJ2-1,many,TRBV20-1,TRBD2,CSARGSGGLMNEQFF,TGCAGTGCTAGAGGTAGCGGGGGGCTGATGAATGAGCAGTTCTTC
TRBJ1-4,few,TRBV7-6,TRBD1,CASSTGVANEKLFF,TGTGCCAGCAGCACAGGGGTCGCTAATGAAAAACTGTTTTTT
TRBJ2-1,many,TRBV5-1,.,CASSSRGQTYNEQFF,TGCGCCAGCAGCTCTCGCGGACAGACCTACAATGAGCAGTTCTTC
TRBJ1-4,many,TRBV5-5,.,CASSLMGGEKLFF,TGTGCCAGCAGCCTGATGGGCGGTGAAAAACTGTTTTTT
TRBJ2-3,.,TRBV18,TRBD1,CASSVLRDSRDTQYF,TGTGCCAGCTCAGTGCTCCGGGACAGCCGTGATACGCAGTATTTT
TRBJ2-5,medium-sized,TRBV24-1,TRBD1,CATSDFTRQGVETQYF,TGTGCCACCAGTGATTTTACCCGACAGGGGGTGGAGACCCAGTACTTC
TRBJ2-6,many,TRBV10-1,.,CASSQGAGANVLTF,TGCGCCAGCAGCCAGGGAGCTGGGGCCAACGTCCTGACTTTC
TRBJ2-1,few,TRBV5-4,TRBD2,CASSFGRGGPVSVNEQFF,TGTGCCAGCAGCTTTGGGCGGGGGGGCCCGGTCTCCGTCAATGAGCAGTTCTTC
TRBJ1-2,many,TRBV12-3/TRBV12-4,TRBD1,CASSLQGGNNYGYTF,TGTGCCAGCAGTTTGCAGGGGGGGAATAACTATGGCTACACCTTC
TRBJ1-5,.,TRBV20-1,.,CSALTYSNQPQHF,TGCAGTGCTCTTACATATAGCAATCAGCCCCAGCATTTT
TRBJ1-1,medium-sized,TRBV14,.,CASSLRGPNTEAFF,TGTGCCAGCAGCCTCAGGGGTCCGAACACTGAAGCTTTCTTT
TRBJ2-3,.,TRBV20-1,TRBD2,CSAVGGTSGTQYF,TGCAGTGCTGTCGGAGGGACTAGCGGGACGCAGTATTTT
TRBJ1-2,few,TRBV4-1,.,CASSPSNRGKGLYGYTF,TGCGCCAGCAGCCCCTCCAACCGGGGGAAGGGATTATATGGCTACACCTTC
TRBJ2-7,many,TRBV20-1,TRBD2,CSARVVAGGDEQYF,TGCAGTGCTAGAGTTGTAGCGGGAGGGGACGAGCAGTACTTC
TRBJ2-7,many,TRBV20-1,TRBD2,CSAASSRLAGEGEQYF,TGCAGTGCTGCTTCGAGCAGACTAGCGGGAGAAGGTGAGCAGTACTTC
TRBJ2-3,few,TRBV10-3,.,CAISEADTQYF,TGTGCCATCAGTGAGGCAGATACGCAGTATTTT
TRBJ1-2,many,TRBV7-9,.,CASRRARDYYGYTF,TGTGCCAGCAGGAGGGCCAGGGACTACTATGGCTACACCTTC
TRBJ1-5,many,TRBV25-1,.,CASSEGEPQHF,TGTGCCAGCTCAGAGGGGGAGCCCCAGCATTTT
TRBJ2-7,many,TRBV7-9,.,CASSLAPGLSYEQYF,TGTGCCAGCAGCTTAGCTCCAGGCCTTTCCTACGAGCAGTACTTC
TRBJ2-1,many,TRBV12-2,.,CASRTAGQGHYNEQFF,TGTGCAAGTCGCACGGCGGGACAGGGTCACTACAATGAGCAGTTCTTC